The 32 T cell receptor beta chains below all came from one sample that was sequenced in a study of shared clonotypes between healthy human individuals. Measured with immunoSEQ multiplex PCR; TCRdb has only the in-frame clones, and not every one. The sample carries roughly 2 million clones, about 94% recorded once. What was sequenced was naive CD4+ T cells sorted from blood. Subset defined: CD45RA+ positively selected. These TCRs come from a man aged 18-30 years in good health.

The rearrangement uses TRBV27 and TRBJ2-5; D perhaps matches TRBD1 (5 bases). The CDR3 runs to 15 residues. Between the trimmed V and J ends, which lost 6 bases and 4 bases, there was a span of 18 bases. In germline, CDR1 is MNHEY, CDR2 SMNVEV (reference sequence). CDR3 loop: CASSHLGGAIETQYF. The CDR3 bases are TGTGCCAGCAGCCACCTGGGTGGGGCTATAGAGACCCAGTACTTC.

The CDR3 DNA is TGTGCCAGCATCCCCCGGGCTTTGAACACAGATACGCAGTATTTT. Amino acid sequence: CASIPRALNTDTQYF. V gene TRBV5-8 combines with J gene TRBJ2-3; unclear D gene. The ends were cut back, 6 bases at V and 2 bases at J, with 16 bases in the middle. Germline V gene data show CDR1 as SGHTS and CDR2 as YDEGEE. The CDR3 length is 15 residues. Drawing the rest from reference TRBV5-8 and TRBJ2-3, the complete variable domain is EAGVTQSPTHLIKTRGQQATLRCSPISGHTSVYWYQQALGLGLQFLLWYDEGEERNRGNFPPRFSGRQFPNYSSELNVNALELEDSALYLCASIPRALNTDTQYFGPGTRLTVL.

The chain carries TRBV9 and TRBJ2-5, with 13 bases aligning to TRBD2. The germline CDR1 and CDR2 sequences are SGDLS and YYNGEE. With 6 bases clipped from V and 4 bases from J, the junction kept 6 bases outside the gene matches. The CDR3 has 15 residues. CDR3 sequence: CASTRLAGGRETQYF. The CDR3 region has the DNA TGTGCCAGCACCAGACTAGCGGGAGGACGAGAGACCCAGTACTTC.

This clone has only one observation. V is TRBV10-3 and J is TRBJ1-1, with TRBD1 matching 9 bases. V shed 4 bases, J shed 0 bases, and the junction held 9 bases outside the gene matches. The CDR3 is 17 residues long. Germline V CDR1 and CDR2: ENHRY, SYGVKD. The CDR3 bases are TGTGCCATCAGTGCCGGACAGGGGATGGGGCTGAACACTGAAGCTTTCTTT. Translated, it gives CAISAGQGMGLNTEAFF.

As for this clone: Distinct nucleotide sequences in the sample also encode this CDR3. The genes are TRBV29-1 and TRBJ1-1, with D perhaps TRBD1 (5 bases). This CDR3 contains 13 residues. Germline V gene lookup returns CDR1 SQVTM and CDR2 ANQGSEA. V was shortened by 6 bases and J by 0 bases, with 11 bases between the two germline ends. The CDR3: CSVAGTLNTEAFF. The DNA for the CDR3 is TGCAGCGTGGCCGGGACCTTGAACACTGAAGCTTTCTTT.

The chain links TRBV9 to TRBJ2-7; weak D call: TRBD1 (5 bases). Germline-derived CDR1 and CDR2 are SGDLS and YYNGEE. Trimming pared 0 bases from V and 0 bases from J, leaving 10 bases between. The CDR3 has 15 residues. The CDR3: CASSVDDSSSYEQYF. DNA for the CDR3: TGTGCCAGCAGCGTAGATGACAGTAGCTCCTACGAGCAGTACTTC.

V and J are TRBV27 and TRBJ1-2; a weak D match, TRBD1 (5 bases). The CDR3 totals 13 residues. Between the trimmed V and J ends, which lost 3 bases and 7 bases, there was a span of 12 bases. CDR1 MNHEY and CDR2 SMNVEV come from the germline V gene (reference sequence). CDR3 sequence (DNA): TGTGCCAGCAGTTTCGCAGGGATTCGTGGCTACACCTTC. Translated, it gives CASSFAGIRGYTF.

This clone was detected once. In DNA, the CDR3 is TGTGCCAGCTCTCCCCGGGGACGGATCTCCTACGAGCAGTACTTC. Residues: CASSPRGRISYEQYF. V and J are TRBV18 and TRBJ2-7, with D perhaps assigned TRBD1 or TRBD2 (5 bases each). CDR1 KGHSH and CDR2 LQKENI come from the germline V gene. V was clipped by 6 bases and J by 0 bases, with 15 bases between them. The CDR3 has 15 residues. Filled out from reference TRBV18 and TRBJ2-7, the complete variable domain reads NAGVMQNPRHLVRRRGQEARLRCSPMKGHSHVYWYRQLPEEGLKFMVYLQKENIIDESGMPKERFSAEFPKEGPSILRIQQVVRGDSAAYFCASSPRGRISYEQYFGPGTRLTVT.

The CDR3 DNA reads as TGTGCCAGCAGTGAAAATTGGGACACCGCCTACGAGCAGTACTTC. Its protein product is CASSENWDTAYEQYF. This rearrangement joins TRBV6-1 to TRBJ2-7, with D perhaps matching TRBD1 (6 bases). Deletions cut 2 bases from V and 2 bases from J, with 13 bases between. Germline CDR1 and CDR2: MNHNS and SASEGT. The CDR3 contains 15 residues.

This clone has a single count. The J gene is TRBJ2-2, the V gene TRBV7-9; no clear D. The CDR3 extends over 17 amino acids. V shed 2 bases and J shed 2 bases, with 15 bases lying between them. CDR1 is SEHNR, CDR2 FQNEAQ, per germline (reference sequence). This CDR3 is CASSLKGRQDNTGELFF. The CDR3 DNA reads as TGTGCCAGCAGCTTAAAGGGAAGGCAGGACAACACCGGGGAGCTGTTTTTT.

A note on this clone: Other DNA sequences in this sample translate to the same CDR3. This rearrangement joins TRBV10-3 to TRBJ2-5; D remains ambiguous. The germline gives CDR1 ENHRY, CDR2 SYGVKD. This CDR3 has 12 residues. V lost 0 bases and J lost 5, with 4 bases in between. CDR3 nucleotide sequence: TGTGCCATCAGTGAGTCGTCGGAGACCCAGTACTTC. Its translation is CAISESSETQYF.

In the case of this clone: The same CDR3 is also encoded by other DNA sequences in this sample. The chain recombines TRBV27 with TRBJ2-1; TRBD1 or TRBD2 may be the D gene (5 bases each). Deletions cut 4 bases from V and 0 bases from J, with 10 bases between. This CDR3 comprises 15 residues. Germline loops: CDR1 MNHEY, CDR2 SMNVEV (reference sequence). The CDR3 region has the DNA TGTGCCAGCAGTTCATCAGGGAGCTCCTACAATGAGCAGTTCTTC. Translation gives CASSSSGSSYNEQFF.

In DNA, the CDR3 is TGTGCCAGCACTTCTAGCGGGGGGGTAGATACGCAGTATTTT. Its protein product is CASTSSGGVDTQYF. The chain joins TRBV6-5 to TRBJ2-3; 12 bases agree with TRBD2. CDR3 length: 14 residues. CDR1 MNHEY and CDR2 SVGAGI come from the germline V gene. V trimming: 7 bases; J trimming: 5 bases; junction bases outside the gene matches: 4.

V and J are TRBV9 and TRBJ2-2; tentative D call: TRBD2 (7 bases). V lost 4 bases and J lost 1, with 14 bases in between. Per the germline V gene, CDR1 is SGDLS and CDR2 is YYNGEE. The CDR3 runs to 16 residues. As DNA, the CDR3 is TGTGCCAGCAGCCCGGGGGCTAGCGGGAACACCGGGGAGCTGTTTTTT. Protein sequence: CASSPGASGNTGELFF.

The rearrangement joins TRBV5-1 to TRBJ1-6; 7 positions match TRBD1. This CDR3 contains 13 residues. The germline gives CDR1 SGHRS, CDR2 YFSETQ. J was trimmed by 7 bases and V by 5 bases; bases with no gene match: 3. The CDR3 bases are TGCGCCAGCAGTACACAGGGGAATTCACCCCTCCACTTT. It translates to CASSTQGNSPLHF.

This sequence joins TRBV5-1 and TRBJ2-3, with TRBD2 as a possible D gene (5 bases). Germline V lookup: CDR1 SGHRS, CDR2 YFSETQ. V lost 0 bases to trimming and J lost 7 bases, with 12 bases between them. There are 14 residues in the CDR3. The CDR3 bases are TGCGCCAGCAGCTTGGGACTACCATCGAATACGCAGTATTTT. It is translated as CASSLGLPSNTQYF.

This clone was counted once. The chain couples TRBV5-8 to TRBJ2-7; 9 nucleotides line up with TRBD1. Unmatched junction bases numbered 7, after V lost 4 bases and J lost 5 bases. CDR1 and CDR2 (germline): SGHTS, YDEGEE. This CDR3 is 14 amino acids long. CDR3 residues: CASSPVQGANEQYF. The CDR3 coding sequence is TGTGCCAGCAGCCCGGTACAGGGGGCGAACGAGCAGTACTTC.

Here the CDR3 reads CASSPGPGGTDTQYF. CDR3 in DNA: TGTGCCAGTAGTCCCGGCCCAGGAGGCACAGATACGCAGTATTTT. The chain uses TRBV19 and TRBJ2-3; D not resolved. This CDR3 spans 15 amino acids. CDR1 is LNHDA, CDR2 SQIVND, per germline (reference sequence). V was shortened by 5 bases and J by 1 base, with 13 bases between the two germline ends.

The chain recombines TRBV7-9 with TRBJ2-2, with 11 positions matching TRBD2. This CDR3 comprises 16 residues. Per the germline V gene, CDR1 is SEHNR and CDR2 is FQNEAQ (reference sequence). With 4 bases clipped from V and 5 bases from J, the junction kept 6 bases outside the gene matches. This CDR3 is CASSSRLAGSTGELFF. DNA of the CDR3: TGTGCCAGCAGCTCTAGACTAGCGGGATCGACCGGGGAGCTGTTTTTT.

The V call is TRBV7-9, the J call TRBJ2-5, with 9 bases matching TRBD2. After removal of 0 bases from V and 4 bases from J, the junction contained 6 bases not matched to a gene. CDR1 and CDR2 (germline): SEHNR, FQNEAQ (reference sequence). The CDR3 is 16 residues long. CDR3 amino acids: CASSLALAGRGETQYF. The CDR3 DNA reads TGTGCCAGCAGCTTAGCCCTAGCGGGAAGGGGAGAGACCCAGTACTTC.

The rearrangement uses TRBV10-3 and TRBJ1-4, with unresolved D. The CDR3 sequence is 15 residues long. CDR1 is ENHRY, CDR2 SYGVKD, per germline. V was shortened by 3 bases and J by 1 base, with 9 bases between the two germline ends. CDR3 sequence (DNA): TGTGCCATCAGTGAAGGGCGGGAAACTAATGAAAAACTGTTTTTT. This sequence encodes CAISEGRETNEKLFF.

V usage is TRBV10-3 and J usage is TRBJ2-5, with a tentative D call TRBD2 (6 bases). There are 15 residues in the CDR3. V gave up 11 bases and J gave up 5 bases, with 24 bases separating them. CDR1 is ENHRY, CDR2 SYGVKD, per germline. The CDR3 sequence is CASGPGGAIMETQYF. DNA of the CDR3: TGTGCCTCTGGTCCTGGCGGGGCGATTATGGAGACCCAGTACTTC.

The chain carries TRBV25-1 and TRBJ2-7, with D perhaps matching TRBD2 (6 bases). CDR1 is MGHDK and CDR2 is SYGVNS in the germline V gene. CDR3 length equals 14 residues. Between the trimmed V and J ends, which lost 3 bases and 3 bases, there was a span of 12 bases. CDR3 nucleotides: TGTGCCAGCAGTGATTCTAGCGCAAACTACGAGCAGTACTTC. Protein product: CASSDSSANYEQYF.

This clone appeared once. Different DNA sequences within this sample yield the same CDR3. The rearrangement links TRBV10-3 to TRBJ1-6, with 8 bases aligning to TRBD1. The CDR3 is made up of 14 amino acids. Germline V CDR1 and CDR2: ENHRY, SYGVKD. Trimming removed 6 bases from V and 7 bases from J; junction bases left unmatched: 5. CDR3 DNA sequence: TGTGCCATCAGCGACGGACAGGGAAATTCACCCCTCCACTTT. Its protein is CAISDGQGNSPLHF.

V and J are TRBV19 and TRBJ2-7, with TRBD2 matching over 7 bases. This CDR3 has 15 amino acids. Unmatched junction bases numbered 3, after V lost 1 base and J lost 0 bases. The germline V gene has CDR1 LNHDA and CDR2 SQIVND (reference sequence). The CDR3 loop is CASSIASGSSYEQYF. The DNA of the CDR3 is TGTGCCAGTAGTATAGCTAGCGGAAGCTCCTACGAGCAGTACTTC.

The chain couples TRBV6-6 to TRBJ1-4, with TRBD1 matching 9 bases. This CDR3 is built from 16 residues. J was trimmed by 8 bases and V by 5 bases; bases with no gene match: 12. Germline assignment: CDR1 MNHNY and CDR2 SVGAGI (reference sequence). Here the CDR3 DNA reads TGTGCCAGCAGTACATCGCGGACAGGGGAAAGGGAAAAACTGTTTTTT. Encoded protein: CASSTSRTGEREKLFF.

For the CDR3, the DNA is TGTGCCAGCAGCCCCATCCCGGGCACCTCTTACGAGCAGTACTTC. Translating gives CASSPIPGTSYEQYF. The chain couples TRBV28 to TRBJ2-7; unclear D gene. This CDR3 is 15 amino acids long. Trimming took 6 bases from V and 4 from J, leaving 19 bases between them. CDR1 is MDHEN and CDR2 is SYDVKM in the germline V gene.

This chain links TRBV7-2 with TRBJ2-5, with D unclear. CDR1 is SGHTA and CDR2 is FQGNSA in the germline V gene. V shed 2 bases and J shed 3 bases, with 7 bases lying between them. This CDR3 contains 13 residues. CDR3 sequence (DNA): TGTGCCAGCAGCTTAAATACTAAAGAGACCCAGTACTTC. Translating gives CASSLNTKETQYF.

This clone was picked up one time. J is TRBJ2-5 and V is TRBV10-1; 11 positions match TRBD2. The CDR3 runs to 15 residues. From germline, CDR1 is WNHNN and CDR2 SYGVQD (reference sequence). V dropped 2 bases and J dropped 1; count of bases not matched to a gene: 0. CDR3 amino acids: CASSEGTSGQETQYF. In DNA, the CDR3 is TGCGCCAGCAGTGAGGGGACTAGCGGCCAAGAGACCCAGTACTTC.

On this clone itself: Other nucleotide sequences in the sample specify the same CDR3. The chain couples TRBV11-1 to TRBJ2-7; D gene unclear. The germline V gene has CDR1 SGHAT and CDR2 FQDESV (reference sequence). The CDR3 runs to 14 residues. Trimming took off 1 base at V and 1 base at J, with 8 bases between the two ends. The chain's CDR3 is CASSLGTASYEQYF. The CDR3 DNA sequence: TGTGCCAGCAGCTTAGGTACGGCTTCCTACGAGCAGTACTTC.

The rearrangement uses TRBV27 and TRBJ2-7; perhaps TRBD2 as D (6 bases). The CDR3 loop spans 14 amino acids. From germline, CDR1 is MNHEY and CDR2 SMNVEV (reference sequence). V lost 1 base and J 3 bases, leaving 10 bases between the germline ends. The CDR3 DNA reads as TGTGCCAGCAGTTTATACGGTAGCGGCTACGAGCAGTACTTC. Amino acids: CASSLYGSGYEQYF.

The rearrangement links TRBV28 to TRBJ1-3; no definite D call. Deletions cut 11 bases from V and 0 bases from J, with 11 bases between. CDR1 and CDR2 (germline): MDHEN, SYDVKM. The CDR3 has 13 amino acids. The CDR3 is CAWAPISGNTIYF. For the CDR3, the DNA is TGTGCCTGGGCACCTATCTCTGGAAACACCATATATTTT.